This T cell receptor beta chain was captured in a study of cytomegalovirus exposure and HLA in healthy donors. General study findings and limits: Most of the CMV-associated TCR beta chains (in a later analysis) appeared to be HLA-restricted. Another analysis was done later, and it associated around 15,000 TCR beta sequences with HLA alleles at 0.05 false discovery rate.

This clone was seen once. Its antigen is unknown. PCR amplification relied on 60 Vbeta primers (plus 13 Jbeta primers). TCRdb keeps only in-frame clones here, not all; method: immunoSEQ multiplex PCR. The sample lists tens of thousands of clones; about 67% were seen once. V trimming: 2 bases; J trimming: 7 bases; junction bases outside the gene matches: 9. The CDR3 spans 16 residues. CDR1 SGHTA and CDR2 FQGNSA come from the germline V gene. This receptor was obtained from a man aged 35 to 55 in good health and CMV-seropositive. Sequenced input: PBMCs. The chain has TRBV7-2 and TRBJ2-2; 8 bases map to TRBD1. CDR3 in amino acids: CASSLYGDRHGGELFF. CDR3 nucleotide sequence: TGTGCCAGCAGCTTATACGGGGACAGGCACGGCGGGGAGCTGTTTTTT.